Many counts were recorded for the clone carrying this T cell receptor beta chain. What it binds is unknown. The sample is drawn from a study of T-cell memory formation after mild COVID-19. Germline lookup yields CDR1 SGHTA and CDR2 FQGTGA. V lost 5 bases to trimming and J lost 1 base, with 7 bases between them. The CDR3 spans 13 residues. The study, taken as a whole, reports: Whether day 37 second-wave clones are SARS-CoV-2-specific was not confirmed. Mainly in CM and EM were contracting CD4+ clones; CD8+ were in EMRA.

The TCR alpha and TCR beta cDNA libraries, bearing sample barcodes and UMIs, were generated by 5'RACE using constant-segment primers. TCRdb itself ran the 5' RACE reads through MiXCR, one entry per CDR3 protein. This sample carries more than 300,000 distinct CDR3 sequences, about an eighth of them seen once, and the ten largest clones take over 20%. The TCR originated in a man aged 18-30 years who had mild COVID-19 (a few samples of this study predate the infection). Cell type and time point are not known. Sequencing input: PBMCs or a T cell subset sorted from them (not recorded which). The V gene is TRBV7-3, the J gene TRBJ2-3; D ambiguous. The CDR3 sequence: CASSPTGTDTQYF. The CDR3 DNA reads TGTGCCAGCAGCCCCACCGGCACAGATACGCAGTATTTT.